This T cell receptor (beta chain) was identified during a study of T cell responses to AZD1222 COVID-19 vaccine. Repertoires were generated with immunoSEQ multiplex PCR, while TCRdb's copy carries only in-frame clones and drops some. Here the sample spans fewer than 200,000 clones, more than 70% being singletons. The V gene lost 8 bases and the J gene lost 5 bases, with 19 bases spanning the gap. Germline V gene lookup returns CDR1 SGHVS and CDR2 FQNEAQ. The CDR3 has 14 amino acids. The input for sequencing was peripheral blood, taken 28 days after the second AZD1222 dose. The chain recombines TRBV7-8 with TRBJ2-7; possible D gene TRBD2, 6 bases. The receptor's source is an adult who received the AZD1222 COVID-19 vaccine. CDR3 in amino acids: CASSRLGFYNEQYF. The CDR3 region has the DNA TGTGCCAGCTCGCGACTAGGATTTTATAACGAGCAGTACTTC.